This T cell receptor (beta chain) was identified in a study of blood T cells in healthy people across ages. The study's findings and limits: Diversity figures based on one million T cells were deemed too low. Long-lived and aged donors differed, with more naive CD4+ cells and higher diversity in the long-lived.

Extractions gave at least 6 micrograms of total RNA per sample. The CDR3 loop spans 14 amino acids. Looked up from germline, CDR1 is LGHNA and CDR2 is YSLEER. V lost 1 base, J lost 7 bases, and 11 bases lay in between. This clonotype was seen only a few times. Its specificity is unknown. A second PCR, run for about 7 to 11 cycles, used a sample-barcoded 5' primer plus a J-beta primer mix. Each CDR3 protein gets one entry after TCRdb re-called the 5' RACE reads with MiXCR. Of roughly 830,000 distinct CDR3 sequences detected, around 62% appear once; the ten largest clones hold 25% to 30%. The receptor's source is a man aged 25 to 40 in good health. The V and J genes are TRBV4-3 and TRBJ2-1, with D tentatively TRBD2 (5 bases). The sample consisted of blood. The CDR3 loop reads CASSQVLLGNEQFF. CDR3 coding DNA: TGCGCCAGCAGCCAAGTGCTACTAGGAAATGAGCAGTTCTTC.